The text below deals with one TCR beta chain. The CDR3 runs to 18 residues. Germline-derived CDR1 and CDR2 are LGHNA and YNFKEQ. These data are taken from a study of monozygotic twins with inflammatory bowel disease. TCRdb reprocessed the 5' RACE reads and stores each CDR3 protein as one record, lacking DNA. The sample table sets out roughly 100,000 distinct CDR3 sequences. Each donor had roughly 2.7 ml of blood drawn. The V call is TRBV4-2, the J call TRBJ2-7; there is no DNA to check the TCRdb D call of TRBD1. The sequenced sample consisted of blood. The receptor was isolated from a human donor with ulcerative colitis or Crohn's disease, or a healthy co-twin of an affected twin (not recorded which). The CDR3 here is CASSQDPPPGDGSYEQYF.